Following are 5 T cell receptor beta chains from one sample sequenced in a study of T cells in narcolepsy. Here immunoSEQ multiplex PCR was the method, and the copy in TCRdb shows in-frame clones only, minus some. The table has 25,000 to 30,000 clones, more than 75% seen once. Sequencing was performed on memory (CD45RA-) CD4+ T cells from blood. The receptors were sampled from a human donor in good health.

This chain links TRBV5-4 with TRBJ2-1; 7 nucleotides agree with TRBD1. The CDR3 length is 14 residues. With 4 bases clipped from V and 6 bases from J, the junction kept 7 bases outside the gene matches. The V gene's germline CDR1 is SGHNT and CDR2 YYREEE (reference sequence). The CDR3 region is CASSQYRGTNEQFF. The DNA of the CDR3 is TGTGCCAGCAGCCAATACAGGGGAACCAATGAGCAGTTCTTC.

The chain combines TRBV19 with TRBJ2-2, with 7 bases matching TRBD1. With 6 bases clipped from V and 0 bases from J, the junction kept 4 bases outside the gene matches. Germline-derived CDR1 and CDR2 are LNHDA and SQIVND (reference sequence). The CDR3 runs 15 residues. The chain's CDR3 is CASRTGTANTGELFF. DNA of the CDR3: TGTGCCAGTAGAACCGGGACAGCGAACACCGGGGAGCTGTTTTTT.

This chain links TRBV7-9 with TRBJ2-3; 8 bases fit TRBD2. The ends lost 3 bases at V and 1 base at J; junction bases unmatched: 6. This CDR3 comprises 16 residues. The germline CDR1 and CDR2 sequences are SEHNR and FQNEAQ (reference sequence). CDR3 sequence reads: CASSFLSGGGTDTQYF. The CDR3, as DNA: TGTGCCAGCAGCTTCCTCTCGGGAGGGGGCACAGATACGCAGTATTTT.

DNA of the CDR3: TGTGCCAGCAGCTCTGGCGACAGGGAAGCTTTCTTT. It specifies CASSSGDREAFF. This chain links TRBV6-5 with TRBJ1-1, with D perhaps matching TRBD1 (6 bases). Germline lookup yields CDR1 MNHEY and CDR2 SVGAGI. The CDR3 runs to 12 residues. The ends were cut back, 6 bases at V and 8 bases at J, with 13 bases in the middle.

The chain combines TRBV6-5 with TRBJ2-7; D is ambiguous. V dropped 6 bases and J dropped 3 bases, with 15 bases sitting between them. The germline V gene has CDR1 MNHEY and CDR2 SVGAGI. The CDR3 consists of 14 residues. The CDR3 here is CASRFVGTNYEQYF. CDR3 nucleotides: TGTGCCAGCAGGTTCGTGGGCACGAACTACGAGCAGTACTTC.